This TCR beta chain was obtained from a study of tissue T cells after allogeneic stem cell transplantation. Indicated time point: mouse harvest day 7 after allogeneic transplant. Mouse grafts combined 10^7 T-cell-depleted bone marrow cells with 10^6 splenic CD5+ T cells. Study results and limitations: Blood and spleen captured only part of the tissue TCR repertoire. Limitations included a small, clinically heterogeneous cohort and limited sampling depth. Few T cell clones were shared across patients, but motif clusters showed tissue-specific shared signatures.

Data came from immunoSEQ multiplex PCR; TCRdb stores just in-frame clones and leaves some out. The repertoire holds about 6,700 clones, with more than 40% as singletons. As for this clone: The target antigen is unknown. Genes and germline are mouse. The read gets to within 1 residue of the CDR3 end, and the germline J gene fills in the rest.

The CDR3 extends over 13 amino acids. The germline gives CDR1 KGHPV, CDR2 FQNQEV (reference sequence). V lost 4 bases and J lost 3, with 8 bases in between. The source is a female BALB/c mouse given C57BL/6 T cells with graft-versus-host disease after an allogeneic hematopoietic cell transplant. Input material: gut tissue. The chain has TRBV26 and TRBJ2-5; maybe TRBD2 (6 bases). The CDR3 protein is CASSPTGQDTQYF. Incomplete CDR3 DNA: TGTGCCAGCAGTCCGACTGGTCAAGACACCCAGTAC.